Following are 21 T cell receptor beta chains from one sample sequenced in a study of shared clonotypes between healthy human individuals (dated by TCRdb to about 2020). CD8 naive samples were obtained by positive selection for CCR7 among CD45RO-negative cells, yielding a CD45RA+CCR7+ population from which TemRA cells were excluded. Libraries came from the immunoSEQ multiplex PCR assay. Sourced from immuneACCESS, this table was stored by TCRdb with only in-frame sequences that have V and J called. A share of the clones is absent; for the studies checked, an unresolved V gene accounts for under half, and the remainder has no known explanation. This sample gives about 1,800,000 clones in total; just under 95% of them show up just once. The ten biggest clones cover 1% to 1.5% of the sample. Specimen: naive CD8+ T cells sorted from blood. What the cell subset or site label conveys for this sample: CD45RA+CCR7+. The source of these receptors is a man aged 18 to 35 in good health.

V gene TRBV2 combines with J gene TRBJ1-1; D ambiguous. CDR1 and CDR2 (germline): SNHLY, FYNNEI. The CDR3 length is 12 residues. Deletions cut 5 bases from V and 7 bases from J, with 11 bases between. The CDR3 sequence: CASSPDRFEAFF. The CDR3 DNA reads as TGTGCCAGCAGTCCCGACCGTTTTGAAGCTTTCTTT. Full variable domain (remainder filled in from reference TRBV2 and TRBJ1-1): EPEVTQTPSHQVTQMGQEVILRCVPISNHLYFYWYRQILGQKVEFLVSFYNNEISEKSEIFDDQFSVERPDGSNFTLKIRSTKLEDSAMYFCASSPDRFEAFFGQGTRLTVV.

The chain combines TRBV5-6 with TRBJ2-1; D uncertain. There are 12 residues in the CDR3. Germline assignment: CDR1 SGHDT and CDR2 YYEEEE. V lost 0 bases and J lost 7, with 5 bases in between. The CDR3 DNA follows: TGTGCCAGCAGCTTGGCCAGTAATGAGCAGTTCTTC. Amino acids: CASSLASNEQFF.

V and J are TRBV4-3 and TRBJ1-1, with 7 bases that match TRBD1. CDR1 is LGHNA, CDR2 YSLEER, per germline. The CDR3 totals 15 residues. With V trimmed by 3 bases and J by 4 bases, 8 bases remained unmatched. The CDR3, as DNA: TGCGCCAGCAGCCATCGACAGGGCGTTAGCACTGAAGCTTTCTTT. Its translation is CASSHRQGVSTEAFF.

V is TRBV28 and J is TRBJ1-1, with no clear D. The V end was cut by 5 bases, the J end by 3 bases, with 10 bases between. The CDR3 runs to 13 residues. The germline V gene has CDR1 MDHEN and CDR2 SYDVKM. The CDR3 loop is CASSPPADTEAFF. The CDR3 nucleotides read TGTGCCAGCAGTCCCCCGGCGGACACTGAAGCTTTCTTT.

This chain uses TRBV18 with TRBJ1-4; no clear D. Deletions cut 2 bases from V and 1 base from J, with 5 bases between. Germline CDR1 and CDR2: KGHSH and LQKENI. This CDR3 is 14 amino acids long. CDR3 bases: TGTGCCAGCTCACCATCGGGAACTAATGAAAAACTGTTTTTT. Protein product: CASSPSGTNEKLFF.

The CDR3 spells CASSHRPGPYYGYTF. The CDR3 nucleotides read TGTGCCAGCAGCCATCGCCCGGGCCCATACTATGGCTACACCTTC. This rearrangement joins TRBV14 to TRBJ1-2; D is ambiguous. Germline V gene sequence: CDR1 SGHDN, CDR2 FVKESK. V lost 3 bases to trimming and J lost 3 bases, with 14 bases between them. The CDR3 is 15 residues long.

The genes are TRBV4-1 and TRBJ2-2; 10 bases line up with TRBD2. V trimming: 1 base; J trimming: 7 bases; junction bases outside the gene matches: 12. CDR3 size: 18 residues. CDR1 is MGHRA and CDR2 is YSYEKL in the germline V gene. This chain's CDR3 is CASSQVEGLAGASGELFF. CDR3 sequence (DNA): TGCGCCAGCAGCCAAGTCGAGGGGCTAGCGGGAGCGAGCGGGGAGCTGTTTTTT.

This clone was counted a single time. V and J are TRBV4-3 and TRBJ2-7, with 9 bases that match TRBD1. V lost 1 base, J lost 5 bases, and 6 bases stayed unmatched. CDR3 size: 15 residues. Germline V gene sequence: CDR1 LGHNA, CDR2 YSLEER. The CDR3 sequence is CASSQAGTGYNEQYF. In nucleotides, the CDR3 is TGCGCCAGCAGCCAAGCCGGGACAGGGTATAACGAGCAGTACTTC.

J is TRBJ2-3 and V is TRBV5-1; 8 bases line up with TRBD1. Losses at the gene ends were 4 bases for V and 4 bases for J; bases not matched to a gene: 11. This CDR3 is 16 amino acids long. Per germline, CDR1 SGHRS and CDR2 YFSETQ. As DNA, the CDR3 is TGCGCCAGCAGCACCCAAGGACAGGGTGGAGCAGATACGCAGTATTTT. This gives the protein CASSTQGQGGADTQYF.

This chain links TRBV7-9 with TRBJ1-3, with unresolved D. The CDR3 has 14 residues. V lost 2 bases and J lost 4, with 9 bases in between. The germline CDR1 and CDR2 sequences are SEHNR and FQNEAQ (reference sequence). The CDR3 DNA reads TGTGCCAGCAGCTTATATGGGTTGGGAAACACCATATATTTT. It codes for CASSLYGLGNTIYF.

The genes are TRBV4-3 and TRBJ2-7; D unclear. The CDR3 spans 13 residues. Deletions cut 1 base from V and 3 bases from J, with 7 bases between. The V gene's germline CDR1 is LGHNA and CDR2 YSLEER. The CDR3 loop reads CASSQGVIYEQYF. Here the CDR3 DNA reads TGCGCCAGCAGCCAAGGAGTCATCTACGAGCAGTACTTC.

This clone was observed once. The V call is TRBV7-9, the J call TRBJ2-1, with D perhaps TRBD1 (6 bases). This CDR3 has 16 residues. V was clipped by 5 bases and J by 6 bases, with 20 bases between them. Germline V lookup: CDR1 SEHNR, CDR2 FQNEAQ (reference sequence). The CDR3 sequence: CASSHAAGVDRNEQFF. In nucleotides, the CDR3 is TGTGCCAGCAGCCATGCTGCAGGGGTAGATCGCAATGAGCAGTTCTTC.

J is TRBJ1-1 and V is TRBV6-5; no firm D call. Germline assignment: CDR1 MNHEY and CDR2 SVGAGI. The CDR3 is 12 residues long. The V end lost 5 bases, the J end lost 7 bases, and 11 bases lay between the germline ends. The CDR3 spells CASSPGGVEAFF. The CDR3 DNA reads as TGTGCCAGCAGTCCTGGCGGGGTTGAAGCTTTCTTT.

This chain links TRBV14 with TRBJ2-5; possibly TRBD2 for D (5 bases). Germline V CDR1 and CDR2: SGHDN, FVKESK. Deletions cut 6 bases from V and 2 bases from J, with 13 bases between. The CDR3 covers 14 residues. The CDR3 loop reads CASRPDSGQETQYF. CDR3 in DNA: TGTGCCAGCAGACCTGATTCGGGACAAGAGACCCAGTACTTC.

This clone was recorded only once. The V gene is TRBV30, the J gene TRBJ2-7; perhaps D is TRBD1 or TRBD2 (7 bases each). The CDR3 has 13 amino acids. The V end was cut by 7 bases, the J end by 6 bases, with 19 bases between. CDR1 is GTSNPN, CDR2 SVGIG, per germline (reference sequence). The CDR3 DNA follows: TGTGCCTTCACCCAGGGGGGGAGCGGCGAGCAGTACTTC. Protein: CAFTQGGSGEQYF.

The chain joins TRBV5-1 to TRBJ2-1, with 13 bases aligning to TRBD2. The CDR3 is made up of 17 amino acids. V lost 4 bases to trimming and J lost 3 bases; unmatched junction nucleotides: 7. Germline CDR1 reads SGHRS; CDR2 reads YFSETQ. The chain's CDR3 is CASSKETSGRFYNEQFF. CDR3 sequence (DNA): TGCGCCAGCAGCAAGGAGACTAGCGGGAGGTTCTACAATGAGCAGTTCTTC.

The chain recombines TRBV27 with TRBJ2-2; the D is unclear. This CDR3 is 14 amino acids long. Germline loops: CDR1 MNHEY, CDR2 SMNVEV (reference sequence). Trimming pared 2 bases from V and 5 bases from J, leaving 9 bases between. The CDR3 is CASSLVGRTGELFF. Here the CDR3 DNA reads TGTGCCAGCAGTTTAGTGGGCAGAACCGGGGAGCTGTTTTTT.

This chain joins TRBV6-6 and TRBJ1-2; unclear D gene. The CDR3 contains 13 residues. V was clipped by 4 bases and J by 2 bases, with 8 bases between them. Germline V lookup: CDR1 MNHNY, CDR2 SVGAGI (reference sequence). In DNA form, the CDR3 reads TGTGCCAGCAGTTCGTCGGCCAACTATGGCTACACCTTC. It yields the protein CASSSSANYGYTF.

With regard to this clone: Other DNA sequences of this sample code for an identical CDR3. The V call is TRBV11-2, the J call TRBJ2-1, with D tentatively TRBD2 (5 bases). V lost 5 bases and J 4 bases, leaving 6 bases between the germline ends. Germline V gene lookup returns CDR1 SGHAT and CDR2 FQNNGV. This CDR3 has 12 amino acids. CDR3 DNA sequence: TGTGCCAGCAGCCCGGGGTACAATGAGCAGTTCTTC. Translation gives CASSPGYNEQFF.

This chain links TRBV30 with TRBJ2-2; D might be TRBD2 (5 bases). Trimming removed 3 bases at V and 4 bases at J, with 12 bases between. This CDR3 is 14 amino acids long. CDR1 GTSNPN and CDR2 SVGIG come from the germline V gene (reference sequence). The CDR3 coding sequence is TGTGCCTGGAGGAGGGATGATCTCACCGGGGAGCTGTTTTTT. Protein: CAWRRDDLTGELFF.

The J gene is TRBJ1-6, the V gene TRBV6-1; D not resolved. Per germline, CDR1 MNHNS and CDR2 SASEGT. Between the trimmed V and J ends, which lost 7 bases and 8 bases, there was a span of 15 bases. There are 14 residues in the CDR3. The CDR3: CASNGRAPYSPLHF. The CDR3 coding sequence is TGTGCCAGCAATGGACGGGCACCTTATTCACCCCTCCACTTT.